This T cell receptor (beta chain) was recorded in a study of human T cells and chemical hapten exposure. Study details: Investigators sensitized about 2 cm by about 2 cm of upper inner arm skin with 2% DPC. Cases of alopecia areata, totalis or universalis occurred in a predominantly female patient group. Upper-back patch tests with 0.01% DPC were read at 6 days. The study lasted approximately 26 weeks, and patients were dosed weekly with diphenylcyclopropenone on the scalp throughout.

Via MiXCR, TCRdb re-called the RACE reads, giving one row per CDR3 protein. The sample consists of 70,000 to 100,000 distinct CDR3 sequences, about 6.8% of them appearing once. This CDR3 has 13 residues. From germline, CDR1 is MNHNY and CDR2 SVGAGI (reference sequence). V lost 4 bases and J 0 bases, leaving 6 bases between the germline ends. This clonotype was found many times. Time point noted: patch test 1, 2 weeks after DPC sensitization. Indicated treatment: therapeutic diphenylcyclopropenone sensitization with weekly scalp DPC. This clonotype was sampled from a woman under 40 with alopecia areata. Some clones in this sample may be carry-over from other donors' samples. The material was whole blood, obtained in connection with sensitization to the hapten diphenylcyclopropenone (DPC). The rearrangement joins TRBV6-6 to TRBJ1-1; D not resolved. The CDR3: CASSSGLNTEAFF. In DNA, the CDR3 is TGTGCCAGCAGTTCCGGGTTGAACACTGAAGCTTTCTTT.